The clone carrying this T cell receptor beta chain was seen a handful of times. The antigen remains unidentified. This specimen belongs to a study of beta chain features in type 1 diabetes. Notes on the study in general: Within each of all four CD4+ subsets, Type 1 diabetes patients had TCRB CDR3s that were moderately but significantly shorter.

CDR1 and CDR2 (germline): SEHNR, FQNEAQ (reference sequence). The CDR3 loop spans 15 amino acids. V gave up 1 base and J gave up 3 bases, with 10 bases separating them. Since all of the isolated RNA was reverse transcribed, expressed TCRB transcripts were what got sequenced. Method: immunoSEQ multiplex PCR; TCRdb's copy keeps in-frame clones and lacks some. The table shows over 150,000 clones, with about 7.8% occurring only once. This chain joins TRBV7-9 and TRBJ2-4; D not certain. This receptor was obtained from a woman in her 40s with type 1 diabetes. The specimen sequenced was central memory CD4+ T cells from blood. For the CDR3, the DNA is TGTGCCAGCAGCTTAGAACTGGGCCGCAAAAACATTCAGTACTTC. This sequence encodes CASSLELGRKNIQYF. Together with reference TRBV7-9 and TRBJ2-4, the CDR3 gives the full variable domain: DTGVSQNPRHKITKRGQNVTFRCDPISEHNRLYWYRQTLGQGPEFLTYFQNEAQLEKSRLLSDRFSAERPKGSFSTLEIQRTEQGDSAMYLCASSLELGRKNIQYFGAGTRLSVL.